This TCR beta chain emerged from a study of blood T cell repertoires in COVID-19 (dated by TCRdb to about 2020). Background on the whole study: Samples from collaborators originated in the United States, Italy and Spain and spanned both the acute and convalescent phases of COVID-19. The prospective study material was composed of cDNA or gDNA derived from T cells, B-cell-depleted T cells, or PBMCs. Deeply sampled blood TCRbeta repertoires from subjects exposed to, actively infected with, or recovered from COVID-19 were included in the dataset. The repertoires were released in a freely available public database intended as a resource for research on the immune response to SARS-CoV-2. Samples came from the ongoing ImmuneRACE study (first 160 participants) plus 1,254 subjects from 6 global collaborators. A de-identified subject ID, COVID-19 status, age in years and sex were almost always included in the sample metadata. Where HLA class I and class II types were available, the types were taken from metadata supplied by the sample provider, not from assay-based typing.

At one collaborating source in Seattle, patients were enrolled during active infection and were followed longitudinally through the course of disease. Collaborating institutions collected whole blood in K2EDTA tubes following their own protocols. Collaborator samples were shipped for TCRbeta analysis as frozen whole blood, isolated PBMCs, or DNA extracted from either sample type. V is shortened by 4 bases, J by 8 bases, and the region joining them spans 8 bases. In the germline V gene (reference sequence), CDR1 corresponds to MNHNY and CDR2 to SVGAGI. Measured from the cysteine to the phenylalanine, the CDR3 is 11 residues long. Only the CDR3 DNA is retained, 33 bases long and in frame from the first base. TCRbeta CDR3 regions were amplified from genomic DNA by means of the immunoSEQ Assay, a bias-controlled multiplex PCR. Turning to the authors' computational methods: The number of nucleated cells in each sample was estimated by amplification of reference gene primers within the assay. Sequence reads were collapsed and filtered to measure the absolute abundance of every unique TCRbeta CDR3 rearrangement. Productive Simpson clonality was computed per sample as the square root of Simpson's diversity index over productive rearrangements. TCRdb limited this immuneACCESS table to in-frame rearrangements with V and J called. A share of clones is missing; checked studies link under half to unresolved V genes, and the rest is unexplained. The V and J calls and clone size were taken over from that table, and D and trimming were inferred from the DNA. This sample holds over 200,000 clones; about 90% were observed only once. Less than 3% of the sample is held by the ten biggest clonotypes.

As to this clone: Its antigen is unknown. Per-base qualities were not stored, and no clone one base away is much larger.

Summary of the overall study and its limitations: The amount of clinical and demographic metadata varied by source and participant and was provided uncurated.

This TCR derives from a man aged 25 to 40 with COVID-19, enrolled during active disease. The V gene is TRBV6-6 and the J gene is TRBJ1-2; there is no confident call for the D gene. Source material: peripheral blood. The CDR3: CASSLEVGYTF. The sequence in DNA is TGTGCCAGCAGTTTGGAGGTGGGCTACACCTTC.